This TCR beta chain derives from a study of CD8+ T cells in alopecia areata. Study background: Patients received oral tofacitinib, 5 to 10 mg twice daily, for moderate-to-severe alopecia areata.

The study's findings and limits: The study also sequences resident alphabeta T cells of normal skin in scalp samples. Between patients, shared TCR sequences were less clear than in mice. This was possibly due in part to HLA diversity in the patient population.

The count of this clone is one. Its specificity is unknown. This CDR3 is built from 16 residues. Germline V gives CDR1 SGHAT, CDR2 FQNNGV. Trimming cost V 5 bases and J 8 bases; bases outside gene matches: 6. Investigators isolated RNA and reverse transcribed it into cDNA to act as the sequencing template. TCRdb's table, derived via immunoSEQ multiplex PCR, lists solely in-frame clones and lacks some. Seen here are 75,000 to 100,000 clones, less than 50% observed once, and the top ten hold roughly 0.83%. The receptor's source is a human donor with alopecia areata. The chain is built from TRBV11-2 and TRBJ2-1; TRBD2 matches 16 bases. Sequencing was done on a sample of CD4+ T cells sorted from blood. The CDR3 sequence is CASSKGLAGGIDEQFF. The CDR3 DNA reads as TGTGCCAGCAGCAAGGGACTAGCGGGAGGGATCGATGAGCAGTTCTTC.